Presented here are 27 T cell receptor beta chains from one specimen sequenced in a study of control samples from healthy donors and cancer patients. This table comes from immunoSEQ multiplex PCR, and its TCRdb copy is limited to in-frame clones, with some not included. The table records 75,000 to 100,000 clones, roughly 86% of them present only once. The sample taken for sequencing was blood. These receptor sequences come from a man over 45 in good health.

This chain joins TRBV7-2 and TRBJ1-2; D is unclear. Germline CDR1 and CDR2: SGHTA and FQGNSA. The CDR3 extends over 12 amino acids. The V and J ends lost 2 bases and 4 bases respectively, with 5 bases between them. The CDR3 reads CASSLSGYGYTF. CDR3 coding DNA: TGTGCCAGCAGCTTATCGGGCTATGGCTACACCTTC.

The rearrangement uses TRBV10-1 and TRBJ1-2; possible D gene TRBD1, 5 bases. Looked up from germline, CDR1 is WNHNN and CDR2 is SYGVQD (reference sequence). This CDR3 contains 14 residues. The germline V and J ends were trimmed by 3 bases and 5 bases, with 13 bases remaining between them. The CDR3 coding sequence is TGCGCCAGCAGTGATTCCGGGACTCCGTATGGCTACACCTTC. Its translation is CASSDSGTPYGYTF.

The chain carries TRBV7-6 and TRBJ1-1; D gene uncertain. Germline loops: CDR1 SGHVS, CDR2 FNYEAQ. CDR3 size: 14 residues. Trimming took off 5 bases at V and 0 bases at J, with 10 bases between the two ends. CDR3 nucleotides: TGTGCCAGCAGCCGACGGGATGTGAACACTGAAGCTTTCTTT. This sequence encodes CASSRRDVNTEAFF.

V is TRBV5-1 and J is TRBJ1-5; D not resolved. The V gene lost 5 bases and the J gene lost 4 bases, with 13 bases spanning the gap. CDR3 size: 14 residues. Looked up from germline, CDR1 is SGHRS and CDR2 is YFSETQ. The CDR3 region is CASRVAPENQPQHF. CDR3 DNA sequence: TGCGCCAGCAGGGTCGCGCCCGAGAATCAGCCCCAGCATTTT.

The count of this clone is one. The J gene is TRBJ1-2, the V gene TRBV5-4, with D perhaps matching TRBD1 (6 bases). The CDR3 extends over 13 amino acids. The germline gives CDR1 SGHNT, CDR2 YYREEE (reference sequence). V lost 6 bases, J lost 5 bases, and 14 bases lay in between. The CDR3 protein is CASKGGVGYGYTF. The CDR3, as DNA: TGTGCCAGCAAGGGGGGGGTAGGGTATGGCTACACCTTC.

The chain carries TRBV7-9 and TRBJ1-2; D might be TRBD1 (6 bases). Trimming took off 8 bases at V and 1 base at J, with 20 bases between the two ends. The CDR3 loop spans 16 amino acids. From germline, CDR1 is SEHNR and CDR2 FQNEAQ (reference sequence). This CDR3 is CASGYGPGQLNYGYTF. CDR3 bases: TGTGCCAGCGGATACGGGCCCGGACAGCTTAACTATGGCTACACCTTC.

This sequence joins TRBV5-6 and TRBJ1-4; D is unclear. V was cut by 1 base and J by 3 bases, with 10 bases left in between. This CDR3 comprises 15 residues. Germline CDR1 is SGHDT and CDR2 is YYEEEE. The CDR3 nucleotides are TGTGCCAGCAGCTTGATGAGGGCACCTAATGAAAAACTGTTTTTT. It specifies CASSLMRAPNEKLFF.

This chain uses TRBV15 with TRBJ2-3, with 7 bases identical to TRBD1. This CDR3 contains 17 residues. After removal of 1 base from V and 3 bases from J, the junction contained 10 bases not matched to a gene. CDR1 is LNHNV, CDR2 YYDKDF, per germline (reference sequence). The chain's CDR3 is CATSRVGRGRGTDTQYF. Here the CDR3 DNA reads TGTGCCACCAGCAGAGTCGGCAGGGGGAGAGGTACAGATACGCAGTATTTT.

The chain is built from TRBV11-2 and TRBJ2-5; no clear D. V was trimmed by 1 base and J by 4 bases, leaving 13 bases between them. The germline V gene has CDR1 SGHAT and CDR2 FQNNGV. CDR3 size: 15 residues. The CDR3 nucleotides read TGTGCCAGCAGCTTAGGACCTAACGATGGAGAGACCCAGTACTTC. This codes for CASSLGPNDGETQYF.

This clone was observed once. The rearrangement joins TRBV19 to TRBJ2-3, with D possibly called TRBD1 or TRBD2 (6 bases each). Germline CDR1 is LNHDA and CDR2 is SQIVND (reference sequence). This CDR3 has 18 amino acids. V lost 3 bases, J lost 8 bases, and 27 bases lay in between. The CDR3 DNA sequence: TGTGCCAGTAGTATCAAAAGTGCAGCCACACTAGCACAGGGTACGCAGTATTTT. It yields the protein CASSIKSAATLAQGTQYF.

This clone occurred once. The V and J genes are TRBV29-1 and TRBJ2-3; 8 bases are shared with TRBD2. The CDR3 has 18 residues. Germline loops: CDR1 SQVTM, CDR2 ANQGSEA. After removal of 5 bases from V and 2 bases from J, the junction contained 18 bases not matched to a gene. The CDR3 sequence: CSVRGGTQIAGPTDTQYF. CDR3 nucleotide sequence: TGCAGCGTTCGAGGTGGGACGCAGATAGCGGGGCCCACAGATACGCAGTATTTT.

V usage is TRBV6-5 and J usage is TRBJ1-1; D gene uncertain. Between the trimmed V and J ends, which lost 8 bases and 0 bases, there was a span of 13 bases. There are 14 residues in the CDR3. CDR1 is MNHEY, CDR2 SVGAGI, per germline. DNA of the CDR3: TGTGCCAGCTCCGATAATAACATGAACACTGAAGCTTTCTTT. Amino acids: CASSDNNMNTEAFF.

This rearrangement joins TRBV5-1 to TRBJ1-6, with 9 bases aligning to TRBD1. Germline values: CDR1 SGHRS, CDR2 YFSETQ. This CDR3 is 16 amino acids long. Trimming took 4 bases from V and 4 from J; bases not matched to a gene: 6. This CDR3 is CASSRDRVVYNSPLHF. CDR3 DNA: TGCGCCAGCAGCCGGGACAGGGTGGTTTATAATTCACCCCTCCACTTT.

CDR3 region: CASSVEVRSDYGYTF. The CDR3 region has the DNA TGTGCCAGCAGCGTCGAGGTGAGATCGGACTATGGCTACACCTTC. The genes are TRBV7-9 and TRBJ1-2; D unclear. The germline V gene encodes CDR1 SEHNR and CDR2 FQNEAQ (reference sequence). Trimming left V 5 bases short and J 3 bases short, with 16 bases between. The CDR3 is 15 amino acids.

This clone came up once. The V call is TRBV24-1, the J call TRBJ2-4, with 7 nucleotides matching TRBD2. The CDR3 totals 12 residues. J was trimmed by 12 bases and V by 0 bases; bases with no gene match: 1. Per the germline V gene, CDR1 is KGHDR and CDR2 is SFDVKD. The CDR3 loop is CATSDLRGGQYF. DNA of the CDR3: TGTGCCACCAGTGATTTGCGCGGGGGTCAGTACTTC.

The chain recombines TRBV3-1 (or the pseudogene TRBV3-2) with TRBJ1-1, with 7 bases fitting TRBD1. Germline V gene sequence: CDR1 LGHDT, CDR2 YNNKEL (reference sequence). V shed 4 bases, J shed 4 bases, and the junction held 6 bases outside the gene matches. The CDR3 is 14 amino acids. CDR3 amino acids: CASSLRQGFTEAFF. The CDR3 DNA sequence: TGTGCCAGCAGCCTGAGACAGGGTTTCACTGAAGCTTTCTTT.

The chain employs TRBV29-1 and TRBJ1-2; D ambiguous. V was shortened by 7 bases and J by 4 bases, with 13 bases between the two germline ends. Germline CDR1 reads SQVTM; CDR2 reads ANQGSEA. The CDR3 runs to 12 residues. The CDR3 bases are TGCAGCGGGGCCGCGGGGATCTATGGCTACACCTTC. Its protein is CSGAAGIYGYTF.

The gene calls are TRBV2 and TRBJ2-2, with 8 bases matching TRBD2. Germline loops: CDR1 SNHLY, CDR2 FYNNEI. The V segment lost 0 bases and the J segment 6 bases; nucleotides outside the gene matches: 0. The CDR3 is 14 residues long. CDR3 in amino acids: CASSEAREAGELFF. The CDR3 bases are TGTGCCAGCAGTGAAGCGCGGGAGGCCGGGGAGCTGTTTTTT.

V and J are TRBV5-1 and TRBJ1-6; 7 bases agree with TRBD1. V was pared by 3 bases and J by 3 bases, with 9 bases of the junction left unmatched. Germline V gives CDR1 SGHRS, CDR2 YFSETQ. This CDR3 is 17 amino acids long. The CDR3 here is CASSSEGAGHYNSPLHF. In nucleotides, the CDR3 is TGCGCCAGCAGCTCGGAGGGGGCAGGCCACTATAATTCACCCCTCCACTTT.

The J gene is TRBJ1-2, the V gene TRBV4-2; D remains unclear. Trimming shortened V by 1 base and J by 13 bases, and 13 bases separated the two germline ends. The length of the CDR3 is 12 residues. The germline gives CDR1 LGHNA, CDR2 YNFKEQ. The CDR3, as DNA: TGTGCCAGCAGCCAAGGAGAAGGGTTCGGCACCTTC. Protein product: CASSQGEGFGTF.

This clone was observed a single time. J is TRBJ1-4 and V is TRBV9; maybe TRBD1 (6 bases). The germline V gene encodes CDR1 SGDLS and CDR2 YYNGEE. The CDR3 runs 15 residues. V lost 4 bases and J 0 bases, leaving 10 bases between the germline ends. CDR3 nucleotides: TGTGCCAGCAGCACAGGACAGACAACTAATGAAAAACTGTTTTTT. This translates into CASSTGQTTNEKLFF.

V is TRBV3-1 (or the pseudogene TRBV3-2) and J is TRBJ2-5; 13 bases line up with TRBD2. This CDR3 contains 15 residues. Germline V lookup: CDR1 LGHDT, CDR2 YNNKEL (reference sequence). With V trimmed by 3 bases and J by 6 bases, 4 bases remained unmatched. The DNA for the CDR3 is TGTGCCAGCAGCCAGACGGGACTAGCGGGAAAGACCCAGTACTTC. Its protein product is CASSQTGLAGKTQYF.

The chain has TRBV12-5 and TRBJ2-3, with 9 bases aligning to TRBD1. Losses at the gene ends were 5 bases for V and 7 bases for J; bases not matched to a gene: 10. This CDR3 region has 15 residues. CDR1 and CDR2 (germline): LGHNT, FRNRAP. The CDR3 DNA reads TGTGCTAGTGGTACCGGGACAGGGTGGGCTAATACGCAGTATTTT. It specifies CASGTGTGWANTQYF.

This chain uses TRBV5-1 with TRBJ1-2, with TRBD1 matching 7 bases. CDR3 size: 14 residues. Germline-derived CDR1 and CDR2 are SGHRS and YFSETQ. Germline trimming cut 5 bases from V and 0 bases from J; bases unmatched to any gene: 4. This chain's CDR3 is CASRQTGANYGYTF. The CDR3 coding sequence is TGCGCCAGCAGACAAACAGGGGCTAACTATGGCTACACCTTC.

This chain links TRBV3-1 (or the pseudogene TRBV3-2) with TRBJ1-1, with 10 bases aligning to TRBD1. The CDR3 totals 16 residues. Germline assignment: CDR1 LGHDT and CDR2 YNNKEL (reference sequence). V was clipped by 3 bases and J by 1 base; unmatched bases: 5. As DNA, the CDR3 is TGTGCCAGCAGCCAGACAGGGGGCGCGGGGAACACTGAAGCTTTCTTT. Translation gives CASSQTGGAGNTEAFF.

The V and J genes are TRBV11-3 and TRBJ2-5; the D gene is possibly TRBD1 (6 bases). From germline, CDR1 is SGHNT and CDR2 YENEEA. V lost 3 bases and J 5 bases, leaving 13 bases between the germline ends. This CDR3 contains 14 residues. The CDR3 loop reads CASSFRTAPETQYF. CDR3 in DNA: TGTGCCAGCAGCTTCCGGACAGCCCCCGAGACCCAGTACTTC.

The chain is built from TRBV5-1 and TRBJ2-1; possibly TRBD2 for D (6 bases). V lost 2 bases to trimming and J lost 1 base, with 10 bases between them. Germline V lookup: CDR1 SGHRS, CDR2 YFSETQ. The CDR3 contains 15 residues. CDR3 loop: CASSLTGVSYNEQFF. Written as DNA, the CDR3 is TGCGCCAGCAGCTTAACGGGGGTGTCCTACAATGAGCAGTTCTTC.